This is a list of T cell receptor beta chains from one sample in a study of T-cell memory formation after mild COVID-19. MiXCR was run by TCRdb on the 5' RACE reads, yielding one entry per CDR3 protein. The data show around 470,000 distinct CDR3 sequences, 15% to 25% seen once. Sample: PBMCs or a T cell subset sorted from them (not recorded which). Receptors were obtained from an adult woman who had mild COVID-19 (a few samples of this study predate the infection). Cell type and time point are not known. Each CDR3 is given with its conserved first and last residue. The order of the fields is J gene, D gene, V gene, CDR3 length, clone size, CDR3 protein, CDR3 DNA. A D gene is named only where the DNA matches it firmly. Clone size is stated in some rows and not others, as once, few, many or a class when expanded.

>TRBJ2-1|TRBD2|TRBV7-6|14|few
CASSLVAGDNEQFF
TGTGCCAGCAGCTTAGTAGCGGGGGACAATGAGCAGTTCTTC
>TRBJ1-5|TRBD1|TRBV18|15|few
CASSQWTGRNQPQHF
TGTGCCAGCTCGCAGTGGACAGGGCGGAATCAGCCCCAGCATTTT
>TRBJ2-2|TRBD2|TRBV6-6|18|NA
CASSLYSGSPRSTGELFF
TGTGCCAGCAGTCTCTATAGCGGGAGCCCTCGCAGCACCGGGGAGCTGTTTTTT
>TRBJ2-5|NA|TRBV29-1|15|NA
CSVTVGLARGETQYF
TGCAGCGTCACCGTGGGGCTAGCTAGGGGAGAGACCCAGTACTTC
>TRBJ1-6|TRBD1|TRBV5-1|13|many
CASSLGRDSDLHF
TGCGCCAGCAGCTTGGGCCGGGACAGCGATCTCCACTTT
>TRBJ2-1|TRBD1|TRBV29-1|12|NA
CSVAAGGYEQFF
TGCAGCGTTGCCGCAGGGGGCTATGAGCAGTTCTTC
>TRBJ2-2|NA|TRBV30|12|few
CAWRNSPGELFF
TGTGCCTGGAGAAACAGTCCCGGGGAGCTGTTTTTT
>TRBJ2-1|TRBD2|TRBV7-2|16|many
CASSLLGPSGRNEQFF
TGTGCCAGCAGCTTACTGGGCCCTAGCGGAAGGAATGAGCAGTTCTTC
>TRBJ1-1|TRBD1|TRBV12-3/TRBV12-4|12|many
CATGQASTEAFF
TGTGCCACTGGACAGGCGAGCACTGAAGCTTTCTTT
>TRBJ1-2|NA|TRBV5-5|15|few
CASSLVRGSNYGYTF
TGTGCCAGCAGCTTGGTCCGGGGTTCCAACTATGGCTACACCTTC
>TRBJ2-7|NA|TRBV7-9|13|many
CASSFGQSYEQYF
TGTGCCAGCAGTTTTGGACAGTCCTACGAGCAGTACTTC
>TRBJ1-6|NA|TRBV20-1|16|NA
CSARAKTGVYNSPLHF
TGCAGTGCTAGAGCGAAGACAGGAGTCTATAATTCACCCCTCCACTTT
>TRBJ2-1|TRBD2|TRBV20-1|19|NA
CSARVASGSFTRSYNEQFF
TGCAGTGCTAGAGTCGCTAGCGGGAGTTTCACCCGCTCCTACAATGAGCAGTTCTTC
>TRBJ1-1|NA|TRBV20-1|14|NA
CSAVRGAEYTEAFF
TGCAGTGCTGTGAGGGGGGCCGAGTACACTGAAGCTTTCTTT
>TRBJ2-3|NA|TRBV7-2|16|NA
CASSLPAGLMADTQYF
TGTGCCAGCAGCCTACCGGCGGGGCTAATGGCAGATACGCAGTATTTT
>TRBJ2-3|TRBD2|TRBV7-6|16|NA
CASSDAGTSGPDTQYF
TGTGCCAGCAGCGACGCCGGGACTAGCGGCCCCGATACGCAGTATTTT
>TRBJ1-4|TRBD1|TRBV24-1|15|NA
CATSDSLAGGEKLFF
TGTGCCACCAGTGATTCGCTAGCAGGGGGTGAAAAACTGTTTTTT
>TRBJ1-1|NA|TRBV7-9|15|many
CASSSSRHKSTEAFF
TGTGCCAGCAGCTCCTCCCGACACAAATCCACTGAAGCTTTCTTT
>TRBJ2-1|TRBD2|TRBV5-1|15|NA
CASSLLAGEYNEQFF
TGCGCCAGCAGCTTGCTAGCGGGAGAGTACAATGAGCAGTTCTTC
>TRBJ2-7|NA|TRBV20-1|13|few
CSARVPPSYEQYF
TGCAGTGCTAGAGTACCTCCCTCCTACGAGCAGTACTTC
>TRBJ2-7|TRBD2|TRBV28|17|few
CASSLIGGRFRPYEQYF
TGTGCCAGCAGTTTAATCGGCGGGAGGTTCCGCCCCTACGAGCAGTACTTC
>TRBJ1-2|NA|TRBV5-1|16|few
CASSLETGRVNYGYTF
TGCGCCAGCAGCTTGGAGACGGGCAGGGTGAACTATGGCTACACCTTC
>TRBJ2-5|NA|TRBV5-1|14|few
CASRRQARQETQYF
TGCGCCAGCAGGCGACAAGCCCGTCAAGAGACCCAGTACTTC
>TRBJ2-2|TRBD2|TRBV4-2|18|few
CASSHPGLAGGGTGELFF
TGTGCCAGCAGCCACCCGGGACTAGCGGGAGGAGGGACCGGGGAGCTGTTTTTT
>TRBJ1-2|NA|TRBV5-1|14|few
CASSLVPTQDRYTF
TGCGCCAGCAGCTTGGTACCAACACAGGATCGCTACACCTTC
>TRBJ2-7|NA|TRBV20-1|15|NA
CSARDPTGQAGEQYF
TGCAGTGCTAGAGACCCGACAGGGCAAGCGGGCGAGCAGTACTTC
>TRBJ2-7|NA|TRBV7-9|14|NA
CASSLDYLPYEQYF
TGTGCCAGCAGCTTAGACTACCTCCCCTACGAGCAGTACTTC
>TRBJ2-2|NA|TRBV6-4|15|few
CASAPTGFGTGELFF
TGTGCCAGCGCGCCCACAGGGTTTGGGACCGGGGAGCTGTTTTTT
>TRBJ2-3|TRBD1|TRBV5-5|15|many
CASSLGQGNADTQYF
TGTGCCAGCAGCTTGGGACAGGGAAACGCAGATACGCAGTATTTT
>TRBJ1-4|NA|TRBV23-1|11|NA
CASSPRTKLFF
TGCGCCAGCAGTCCAAGGACAAAACTGTTTTTT
>TRBJ1-1|NA|TRBV7-9|12|NA
CASSPGTGLSFF
TGTGCCAGCAGCCCTGGGACCGGACTGTCTTTCTTT
>TRBJ2-1|NA|TRBV24-1|17|few
CATSDPRRGSSYNEQFF
TGTGCCACCAGTGACCCCAGACGGGGGAGCTCCTACAATGAGCAGTTCTTC
>TRBJ1-1|NA|TRBV29-1|15|NA
CSVDPTTGLNTEAFF
TGCAGCGTTGACCCTACGACAGGTTTGAACACTGAAGCTTTCTTT
>TRBJ1-1|NA|TRBV20-1|15|few
CSARDAARVGTEAFF
TGCAGTGCTAGAGATGCCGCCAGGGTGGGCACTGAAGCTTTCTTT
>TRBJ1-4|NA|TRBV19|14|few
CASRGDATNEKLFF
TGTGCCAGTAGGGGAGACGCAACTAATGAAAAACTGTTTTTT
>TRBJ1-6|NA|TRBV6-1|15|NA
CASSESAGSNSPLHF
TGTGCCAGCAGTGAATCGGCTGGGAGCAATTCACCCCTCCACTTT
>TRBJ1-5|NA|TRBV10-3|13|many
CAIRTDSNQPQHF
TGTGCCATCAGGACGGACAGCAATCAGCCCCAGCATTTT
>TRBJ2-2|NA|TRBV12-3/TRBV12-4|14|NA
CASSSLGVAGELFF
TGTGCCAGCAGTTCGCTGGGGGTGGCCGGGGAGCTGTTTTTT
>TRBJ2-2|NA|TRBV15|12|few
CATQRHTGELFF
TGTGCCACCCAGCGTCACACCGGGGAGCTGTTTTTT
>TRBJ2-7|NA|TRBV5-1|12|few
CASGPSSYEQYF
TGCGCCAGTGGGCCAAGCTCCTACGAGCAGTACTTC